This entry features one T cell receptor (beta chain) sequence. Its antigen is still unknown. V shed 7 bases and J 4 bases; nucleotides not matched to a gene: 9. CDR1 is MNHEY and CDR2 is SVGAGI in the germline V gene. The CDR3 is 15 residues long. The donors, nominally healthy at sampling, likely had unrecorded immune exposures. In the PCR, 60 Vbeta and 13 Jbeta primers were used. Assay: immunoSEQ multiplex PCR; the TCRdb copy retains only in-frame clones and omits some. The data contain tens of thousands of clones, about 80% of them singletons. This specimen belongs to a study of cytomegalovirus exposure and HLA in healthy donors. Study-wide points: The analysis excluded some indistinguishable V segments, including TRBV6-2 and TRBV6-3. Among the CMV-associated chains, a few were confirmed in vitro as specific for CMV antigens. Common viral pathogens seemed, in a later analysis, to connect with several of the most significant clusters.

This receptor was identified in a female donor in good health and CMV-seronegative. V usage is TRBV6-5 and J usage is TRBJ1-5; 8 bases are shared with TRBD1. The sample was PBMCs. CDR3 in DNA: TGTGCCAGCAACCCAGCCGGGACAGGAAATCAGCCCCAGCATTTT. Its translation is CASNPAGTGNQPQHF.